Listed here are 25 T cell receptor beta chains from one sample, sequenced in a study of cytomegalovirus exposure and HLA in healthy donors. PCR used 60 Vbeta primers and 13 Jbeta primers. The method was immunoSEQ multiplex PCR; TCRdb's version includes in-frame clones alone and lacks a portion of them. This table holds some 72,000 clones. The sample comprised PBMCs. The receptors stem from a man aged 25-45 years in good health and CMV-seronegative.

The CDR3, as DNA: TGCGCCAGCAGCTTGGGACTAGCGGGGGGACAGTTCTTC. It codes for CASSLGLAGGQFF. The rearrangement links TRBV5-1 to TRBJ2-1; 13 bases fit TRBD2. There are 13 residues in the CDR3. In germline, CDR1 is SGHRS, CDR2 YFSETQ. The V and J ends lost 0 bases and 13 bases, in that order; junction bases with no gene match: 1.

This chain joins TRBV19 and TRBJ2-5; maybe TRBD2 (6 bases). Germline V gene sequence: CDR1 LNHDA, CDR2 SQIVND (reference sequence). The CDR3 length is 14 residues. Trimming left V 2 bases short and J 2 bases short, with 9 bases between. As DNA, the CDR3 is TGTGCCAGTAGTATAATCGGAGGGCAAGAGACCCAGTACTTC. It specifies CASSIIGGQETQYF.

The chain employs TRBV15 and TRBJ1-4, with D possibly TRBD1 on 5 matching bases. Germline V lookup: CDR1 LNHNV, CDR2 YYDKDF (reference sequence). The V gene lost 4 bases and the J gene lost 8 bases, with 17 bases spanning the gap. The CDR3 loop spans 15 amino acids. CDR3 sequence: CATSTVEGVKEKLFF. The CDR3, as DNA: TGTGCCACCAGCACCGTTGAAGGGGTGAAAGAAAAACTGTTTTTT.

The chain is built from TRBV7-3 and TRBJ2-3, with 13 bases aligning to TRBD2. The CDR3 spans 16 residues. The V segment lost 4 bases and the J segment 4 bases; nucleotides outside the gene matches: 5. Germline-derived CDR1 and CDR2 are SGHTA and FQGTGA. The CDR3 DNA sequence: TGTGCCAGCAGCTCTGGACTAGCGGGAGCCGCAGATACGCAGTATTTT. Translating it yields CASSSGLAGAADTQYF. The complete variable domain, with remaining parts taken from reference TRBV7-3 and TRBJ2-3, reads GAGVSQTPSNKVTEKGKYVELRCDPISGHTALYWYRQSLGQGPEFLIYFQGTGAADDSGLPNDRFFAVRPEGSVSTLKIQRTERGDSAVYLCASSSGLAGAADTQYFGPGTRLTVL.

This chain connects TRBV19 to TRBJ2-6; 10 nucleotides agree with TRBD1. CDR3 size: 18 residues. V lost 3 bases and J lost 2; bases outside the gene matches: 7. Germline-derived CDR1 and CDR2 are LNHDA and SQIVND (reference sequence). The CDR3 sequence is CASSMVTGGPAGANVLTF. Written as DNA, the CDR3 is TGTGCCAGTAGTATGGTGACAGGGGGCCCGGCTGGGGCCAACGTCCTGACTTTC. The full variable domain, rest sourced from reference TRBV19 and TRBJ2-6, is DGGITQSPKYLFRKEGQNVTLSCEQNLNHDAMYWYRQDPGQGLRLIYYSQIVNDFQKGDIAEGYSVSREKKESFPLTVTSAQKNPTAFYLCASSMVTGGPAGANVLTFGAGSRLTVL.

The chain recombines TRBV20-1 with TRBJ1-4; 7 bases map to TRBD1. This CDR3 has 11 residues. V was pared by 6 bases and J by 8 bases, with 3 bases of the junction left unmatched. Germline CDR1 and CDR2: DFQATT and SNEGSKA (reference sequence). The CDR3 here is CSAATGEKLFF. The CDR3 DNA reads TGCAGTGCCGCGACAGGGGAAAAACTGTTTTTT.

The chain carries TRBV7-2 and TRBJ2-5, with 9 bases matching TRBD1. Germline values: CDR1 SGHTA, CDR2 FQGNSA. The CDR3 sequence is 15 residues long. Losses at the gene ends were 5 bases for V and 7 bases for J; bases not matched to a gene: 11. This chain's CDR3 is CASSPTPGQGGTQYF. As DNA, the CDR3 is TGTGCCAGCAGCCCAACACCGGGACAGGGAGGGACCCAGTACTTC. Full variable domain (outside the CDR3, taken from reference TRBV7-2 and TRBJ2-5): GAGVSQSPSNKVTEKGKDVELRCDPISGHTALYWYRQSLGQGLEFLIYFQGNSAPDKSGLPSDRFSAERTGGSVSTLTIQRTQQEDSAVYLCASSPTPGQGGTQYFGPGTRLLVL.

V is TRBV4-1 and J is TRBJ1-1, with D uncertain. In germline, CDR1 is MGHRA, CDR2 YSYEKL. The CDR3 totals 16 residues. The V end lost 1 base, the J end lost 0 bases, and 12 bases lay between the germline ends. The DNA of the CDR3 is TGCGCCAGCAGCCAAGGCCCCCAGCGAATGAACACTGAAGCTTTCTTT. It translates to CASSQGPQRMNTEAFF.

The chain recombines TRBV4-3 with TRBJ2-5; 8 positions agree with TRBD2. Trimming took 0 bases from V and 3 from J; bases not matched to a gene: 18. In germline, CDR1 is LGHNA, CDR2 YSLEER. This CDR3 has 20 residues. The CDR3 DNA reads TGCGCCAGCAGCCAAGATTGGTCATCTTACTCCGGGACTAGTGAAGAGACCCAGTACTTC. This gives the protein CASSQDWSSYSGTSEETQYF.

The CDR3 bases are TGTGCCAGCTCACTACGAATCGGACTCGGAAACGAGCAGTACTTC. Translating gives CASSLRIGLGNEQYF. The V and J genes are TRBV18 and TRBJ2-7; D possibly corresponds to TRBD2 (5 bases). The germline V gene encodes CDR1 KGHSH and CDR2 LQKENI. Trimming removed 4 bases from V and 5 bases from J, with 18 bases in between. The CDR3 is 15 residues long.

V usage is TRBV7-7 and J usage is TRBJ2-5, with D unresolved. Trimming took off 0 bases at V and 1 base at J, with 12 bases between the two ends. The CDR3 covers 16 residues. In germline, CDR1 is SSHAT, CDR2 FNYEAQ (reference sequence). CDR3 DNA: TGTGCCAGCAGCTTAGCGGCAGGCAACTTCCAAGAGACCCAGTACTTC. Translating it yields CASSLAAGNFQETQYF.

This chain's CDR3 is CASRPGSSYNSPLHF. CDR3 DNA: TGTGCCAGCAGGCCCGGTAGCTCCTATAATTCACCCCTCCACTTT. The chain uses TRBV6-5 and TRBJ1-6, with D unresolved. Germline V CDR1 and CDR2: MNHEY, SVGAGI. The ends were cut back, 6 bases at V and 0 bases at J, with 9 bases in the middle. The CDR3 is made up of 15 amino acids.

J is TRBJ1-4 and V is TRBV7-9, with D possibly TRBD1 on 6 matching bases. Per the germline V gene, CDR1 is SEHNR and CDR2 is FQNEAQ (reference sequence). V dropped 5 bases and J dropped 4 bases, with 14 bases sitting between them. This CDR3 has 15 residues. CDR3 amino acids: CASSPGVGGNEKLFF. For the CDR3, the DNA is TGTGCCAGCAGCCCAGGGGTAGGGGGTAATGAAAAACTGTTTTTT.

This sequence joins TRBV10-3 and TRBJ2-2, with D possibly being TRBD2 (6 bases). Trimming left V 2 bases short and J 7 bases short, with 17 bases between. Germline V lookup: CDR1 ENHRY, CDR2 SYGVKD. This CDR3 spans 16 amino acids. CDR3 sequence reads: CAISEKRTTGGGELFF. CDR3 DNA: TGTGCCATCAGTGAGAAGAGGACTACCGGAGGCGGGGAGCTGTTTTTT.

This chain connects TRBV6-5 to TRBJ1-2; TRBD1 matches 7 bases. Germline CDR1 is MNHEY and CDR2 is SVGAGI. There are 12 residues in the CDR3. The V segment lost 7 bases and the J segment 7 bases; nucleotides outside the gene matches: 6. The CDR3 loop reads CASNQGGGGYTF. For the CDR3, the DNA is TGTGCCAGCAACCAGGGGGGAGGTGGCTACACCTTC.

The chain employs TRBV9 and TRBJ1-4; tentatively, D is TRBD1 (5 bases). V lost 4 bases to trimming and J lost 2 bases, with 15 bases between them. Germline V gene sequence: CDR1 SGDLS, CDR2 YYNGEE. CDR3 size: 16 residues. The CDR3: CASSPREGATNEKLFF. CDR3 DNA: TGTGCCAGCAGCCCTAGGGAAGGGGCGACTAATGAAAAACTGTTTTTT.

CDR3 nucleotide sequence: TGTGCCAGCAGCTTTAGAGGGGGCGTCTATGGCTACACCTTC. Amino acid sequence: CASSFRGGVYGYTF. The chain has TRBV7-9 and TRBJ1-2, with 7 bases fitting TRBD1. Per the germline V gene, CDR1 is SEHNR and CDR2 is FQNEAQ (reference sequence). V was pared by 3 bases and J by 4 bases, with 5 bases of the junction left unmatched. This CDR3 has 14 amino acids.

The CDR3: CASSPGGRTGELFF. Here the CDR3 DNA reads TGTGCCAGCAGCCCCGGGGGACGGACCGGGGAGCTGTTTTTT. The chain combines TRBV11-3 with TRBJ2-2, with D maybe TRBD2 (6 bases). Deletions cut 5 bases from V and 5 bases from J, with 12 bases between. Looked up from germline, CDR1 is SGHNT and CDR2 is YENEEA. The length of the CDR3 is 14 residues. The whole variable domain, remainder taken from reference TRBV11-3 and TRBJ2-2, is EAGVVQSPRYKIIEKKQPVAFWCNPISGHNTLYWYLQNLGQGPELLIRYENEEAVDDSQLPKDRFSAERLKGVDSTLKIQPAELGDSAVYLCASSPGGRTGELFFGEGSRLTVL.

This rearrangement joins TRBV12-5 to TRBJ2-1; 8 bases align to TRBD2. V lost 6 bases, J lost 4 bases, and 2 bases stayed unmatched. Per the germline V gene, CDR1 is LGHNT and CDR2 is FRNRAP. The CDR3 runs to 13 residues. CDR3 coding DNA: TGTGCTAGTGGGGCGGGGGGATACAATGAGCAGTTCTTC. Its translation: CASGAGGYNEQFF.

J is TRBJ2-3 and V is TRBV7-3, with TRBD2 matching over 14 bases. The length of the CDR3 is 18 residues. The V gene's germline CDR1 is SGHTA and CDR2 FQGTGA. Trimming took 5 bases from V and 1 from J; bases not matched to a gene: 8. This CDR3 reads CASSPGTSGRGGTDTQYF. DNA for the CDR3: TGTGCCAGCAGCCCAGGGACTAGCGGGAGAGGGGGCACAGATACGCAGTATTTT.

The rearrangement joins TRBV4-3 to TRBJ1-5; D unresolved. The CDR3 length is 13 residues. Germline lookup yields CDR1 LGHNA and CDR2 YSLEER. Trimming left V 1 base short and J 9 bases short, with 10 bases between. In nucleotides, the CDR3 is TGCGCCAGCAGCCAAGGACTGCTACGGCCCCAGCATTTT. Translated, it gives CASSQGLLRPQHF.

As DNA, the CDR3 is TGTGCCAGCAGCGCCGACAGGCTCATGAACACTGAAGCTTTCTTT. Translated, it gives CASSADRLMNTEAFF. V and J are TRBV9 and TRBJ1-1, with D possibly matching TRBD1 (6 bases). The CDR3 spans 15 residues. CDR1 and CDR2 (germline): SGDLS, YYNGEE. Trimming took 3 bases from V and 0 from J, leaving 12 bases between them. Together with reference TRBV9 and TRBJ1-1, the CDR3 gives the full variable domain: DSGVTQTPKHLITATGQRVTLRCSPRSGDLSVYWYQQSLDQGLQFLIQYYNGEERAKGNILERFSAQQFPDLHSELNLSSLELGDSALYFCASSADRLMNTEAFFGQGTRLTVV.

V and J are TRBV2 and TRBJ2-1; TRBD1 might be the D (5 bases). Germline V gene lookup returns CDR1 SNHLY and CDR2 FYNNEI. V was pared by 8 bases and J by 4 bases, with 15 bases between. The CDR3 extends over 14 amino acids. This CDR3 reads CASQGGMGYNEQFF. The CDR3 nucleotides read TGTGCCAGCCAGGGTGGGATGGGTTACAATGAGCAGTTCTTC. Full variable domain (rest looked up from reference TRBV2 and TRBJ2-1): EPEVTQTPSHQVTQMGQEVILRCVPISNHLYFYWYRQILGQKVEFLVSFYNNEISEKSEIFDDQFSVERPDGSNFTLKIRSTKLEDSAMYFCASQGGMGYNEQFFGPGTRLTVL.

This rearrangement joins TRBV7-8 to TRBJ2-5; TRBD2 matches 7 bases. This CDR3 comprises 14 residues. Germline V CDR1 and CDR2: SGHVS, FQNEAQ. J lost 9 bases, V lost 4 bases, and 11 bases had no gene match. The CDR3 coding sequence is TGTGCCAGCAGCTCCCAAGCGGGACTCGTAGCCCAGTACTTC. It yields the protein CASSSQAGLVAQYF.

This chain joins TRBV6-5 and TRBJ1-5; 7 bases align to TRBD1. CDR1 is MNHEY and CDR2 is SVGAGI in the germline V gene. The CDR3 totals 14 residues. J gave up 7 bases and V 2 bases, and 5 bases lay outside the gene matches. The CDR3 DNA follows: TGTGCCAGCAGTTACGGAACAGGGGTGCAGCCCCAGCATTTT. Translating it yields CASSYGTGVQPQHF.